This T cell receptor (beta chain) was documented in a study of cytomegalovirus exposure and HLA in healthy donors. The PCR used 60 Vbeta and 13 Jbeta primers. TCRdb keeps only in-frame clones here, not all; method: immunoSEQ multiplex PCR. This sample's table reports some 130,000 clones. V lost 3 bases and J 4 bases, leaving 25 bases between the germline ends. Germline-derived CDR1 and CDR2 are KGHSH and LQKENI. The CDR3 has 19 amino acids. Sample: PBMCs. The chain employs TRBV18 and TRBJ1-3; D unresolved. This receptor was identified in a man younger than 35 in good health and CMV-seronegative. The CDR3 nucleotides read TGTGCCAGCTCACCCGCTTCGAATCCACTAGTGCTCCGCGGAAACACCATATATTTT. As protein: CASSPASNPLVLRGNTIYF.